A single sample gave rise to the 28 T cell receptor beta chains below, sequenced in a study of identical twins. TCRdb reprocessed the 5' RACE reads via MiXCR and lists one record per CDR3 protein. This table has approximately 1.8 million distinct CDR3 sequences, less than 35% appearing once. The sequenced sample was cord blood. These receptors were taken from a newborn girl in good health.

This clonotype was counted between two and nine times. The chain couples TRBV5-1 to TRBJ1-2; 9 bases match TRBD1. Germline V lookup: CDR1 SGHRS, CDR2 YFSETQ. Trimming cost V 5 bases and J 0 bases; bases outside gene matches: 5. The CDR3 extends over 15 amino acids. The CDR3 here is CASREQGASNYGYTF. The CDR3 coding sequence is TGCGCCAGCAGGGAACAGGGGGCCTCTAACTATGGCTACACCTTC.

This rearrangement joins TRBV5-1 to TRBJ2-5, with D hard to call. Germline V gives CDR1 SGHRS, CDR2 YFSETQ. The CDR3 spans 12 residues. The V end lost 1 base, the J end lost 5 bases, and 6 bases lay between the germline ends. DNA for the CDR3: TGCGCCAGCAGCTTGATGTGGGAGACCCAGTACTTC. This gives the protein CASSLMWETQYF.

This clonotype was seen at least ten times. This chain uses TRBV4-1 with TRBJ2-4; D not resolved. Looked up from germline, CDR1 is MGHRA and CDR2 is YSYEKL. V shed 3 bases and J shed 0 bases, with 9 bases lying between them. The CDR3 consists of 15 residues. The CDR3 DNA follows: TGCGCCAGCAGCCACCCGACAAGAGCCAAAAACATTCAGTACTTC. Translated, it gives CASSHPTRAKNIQYF.

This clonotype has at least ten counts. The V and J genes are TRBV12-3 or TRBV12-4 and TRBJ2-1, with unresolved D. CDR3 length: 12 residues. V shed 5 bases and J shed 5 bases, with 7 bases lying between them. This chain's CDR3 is CASSPRNNEQFF. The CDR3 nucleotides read TGTGCCAGCAGTCCACGTAACAATGAGCAGTTCTTC.

CDR3 sequence (DNA): TGTGCCAGCAGCGCGGGGGAGGAGACCCAGTTCTTC. Its translation: CASSAGEETQFF. The chain recombines TRBV9 with TRBJ2-1, with D maybe TRBD2 (6 bases). The CDR3 spans 12 residues. Germline-derived CDR1 and CDR2 are SGDLS and YYNGEE. The V end was cut by 3 bases, the J end by 13 bases, with 14 bases between.

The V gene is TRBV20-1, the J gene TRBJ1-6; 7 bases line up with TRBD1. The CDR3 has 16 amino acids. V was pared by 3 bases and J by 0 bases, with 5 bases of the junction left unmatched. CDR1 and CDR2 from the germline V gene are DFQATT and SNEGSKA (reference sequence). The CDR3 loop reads CSARDRMSSYNSPLHF. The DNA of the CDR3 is TGCAGTGCTAGGGACAGGATGAGCTCCTATAATTCACCCCTCCACTTT.

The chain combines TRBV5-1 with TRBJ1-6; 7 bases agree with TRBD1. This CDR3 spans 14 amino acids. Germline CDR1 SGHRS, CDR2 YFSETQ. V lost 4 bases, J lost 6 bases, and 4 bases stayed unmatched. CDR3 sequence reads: CASSGGQFNSPLHF. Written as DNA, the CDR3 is TGCGCCAGCAGCGGGGGACAGTTTAATTCACCCCTCCACTTT.

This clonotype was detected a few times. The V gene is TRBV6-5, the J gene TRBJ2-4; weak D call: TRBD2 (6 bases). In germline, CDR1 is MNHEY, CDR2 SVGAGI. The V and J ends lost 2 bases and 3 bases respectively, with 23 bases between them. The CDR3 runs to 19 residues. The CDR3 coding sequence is TGTGCCAGCAGTTACAGGAGGCTAGCGCCGGAGGGCGTCAAAAACATTCAGTACTTC. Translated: CASSYRRLAPEGVKNIQYF.

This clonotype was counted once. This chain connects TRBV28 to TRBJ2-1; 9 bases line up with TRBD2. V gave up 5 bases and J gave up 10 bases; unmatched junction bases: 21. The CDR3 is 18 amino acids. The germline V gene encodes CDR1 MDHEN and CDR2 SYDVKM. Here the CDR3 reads CASSPTIQWREGVWEQFF. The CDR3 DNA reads TGTGCCAGCAGTCCTACGATCCAATGGCGGGAGGGGGTATGGGAGCAGTTCTTC. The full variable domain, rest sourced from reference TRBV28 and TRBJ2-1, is DVKVTQSSRYLVKRTGEKVFLECVQDMDHENMFWYRQDPGLGLRLIYFSYDVKMKEKGDIPEGYSVSREKKERFSLILESASTNQTSMYLCASSPTIQWREGVWEQFFGPGTRLTVL.

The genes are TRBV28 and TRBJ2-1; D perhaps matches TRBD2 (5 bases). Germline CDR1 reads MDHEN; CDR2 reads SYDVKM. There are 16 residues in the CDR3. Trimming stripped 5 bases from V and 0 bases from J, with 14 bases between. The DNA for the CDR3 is TGTGCCAGCAGTACTTGGAGCGGAAGCTCCTACAATGAGCAGTTCTTC. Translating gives CASSTWSGSSYNEQFF.

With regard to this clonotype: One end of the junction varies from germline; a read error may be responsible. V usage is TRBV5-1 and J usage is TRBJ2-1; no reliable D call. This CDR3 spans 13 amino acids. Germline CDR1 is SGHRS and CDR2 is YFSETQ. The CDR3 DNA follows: TGCGCCAGCAGCTTGGGTGGCTACAATGGGCAGTTCTTC. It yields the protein CASSLGGYNGQFF.

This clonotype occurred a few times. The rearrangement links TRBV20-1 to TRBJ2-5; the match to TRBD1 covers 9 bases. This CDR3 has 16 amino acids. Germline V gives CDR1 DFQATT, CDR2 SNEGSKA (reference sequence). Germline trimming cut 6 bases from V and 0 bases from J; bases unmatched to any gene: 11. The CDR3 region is CSARTGVRLNQETQYF. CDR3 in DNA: TGCAGTGCCCGGACAGGGGTTCGTCTCAACCAAGAGACCCAGTACTTC.

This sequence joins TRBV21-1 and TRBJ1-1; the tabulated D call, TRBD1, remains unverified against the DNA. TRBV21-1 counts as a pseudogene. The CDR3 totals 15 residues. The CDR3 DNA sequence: TGTGCCAGCAGCACCCGACAGGGCGGGGACACTGAAGCTTTCTTT. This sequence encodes CASSTRQGGDTEAFF.

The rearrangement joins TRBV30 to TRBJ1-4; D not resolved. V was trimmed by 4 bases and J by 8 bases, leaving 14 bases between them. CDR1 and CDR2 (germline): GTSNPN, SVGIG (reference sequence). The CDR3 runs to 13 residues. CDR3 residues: CAWNAEGGEKLFF. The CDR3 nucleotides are TGTGCCTGGAACGCGGAGGGCGGGGAAAAACTGTTTTTT.

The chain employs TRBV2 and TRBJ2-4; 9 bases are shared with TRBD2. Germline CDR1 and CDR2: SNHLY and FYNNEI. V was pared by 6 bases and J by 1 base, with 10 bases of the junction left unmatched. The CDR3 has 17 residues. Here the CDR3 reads CASSASRAGGAKNIQYF. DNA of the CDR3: TGTGCCAGCAGCGCCTCTAGGGCGGGAGGGGCCAAAAACATTCAGTACTTC.

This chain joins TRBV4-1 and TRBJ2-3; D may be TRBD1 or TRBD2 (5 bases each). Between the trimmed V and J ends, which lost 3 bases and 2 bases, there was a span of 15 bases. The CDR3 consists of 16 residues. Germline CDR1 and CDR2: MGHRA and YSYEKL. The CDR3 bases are TGCGCCAGCAGCCATCCGACCCGGGGCCCCACAGATACGCAGTATTTT. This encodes CASSHPTRGPTDTQYF.

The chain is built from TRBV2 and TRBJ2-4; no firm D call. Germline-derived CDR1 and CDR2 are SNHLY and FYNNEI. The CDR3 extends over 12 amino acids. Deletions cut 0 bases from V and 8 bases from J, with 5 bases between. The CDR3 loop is CASSEALDIQYF. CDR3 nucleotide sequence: TGTGCCAGCAGTGAAGCGCTTGACATTCAGTACTTC.

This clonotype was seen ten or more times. Here the CDR3 reads CASSLWSYEQYF. The DNA for the CDR3 is TGTGCCAGCAGTTTATGGTCCTACGAGCAGTACTTC. The chain has TRBV12-3 or TRBV12-4 and TRBJ2-7; D unresolved. Trimming pared 2 bases from V and 1 base from J, leaving 3 bases between. The CDR3 length is 12 residues.

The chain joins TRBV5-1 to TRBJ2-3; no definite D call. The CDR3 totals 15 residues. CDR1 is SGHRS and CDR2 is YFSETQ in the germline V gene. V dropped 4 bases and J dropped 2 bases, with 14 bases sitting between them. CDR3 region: CASSQMGSLTDTQYF. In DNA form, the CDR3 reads TGCGCCAGCAGCCAAATGGGGTCGCTCACAGATACGCAGTATTTT.

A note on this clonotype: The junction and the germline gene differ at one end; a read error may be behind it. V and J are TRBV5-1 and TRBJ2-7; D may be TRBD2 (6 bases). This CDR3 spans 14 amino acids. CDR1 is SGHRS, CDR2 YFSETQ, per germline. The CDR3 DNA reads TGCGCCAGGAGCTTGGCGACTAGGTCCTACGAGCAGTACTTC. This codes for CARSLATRSYEQYF.

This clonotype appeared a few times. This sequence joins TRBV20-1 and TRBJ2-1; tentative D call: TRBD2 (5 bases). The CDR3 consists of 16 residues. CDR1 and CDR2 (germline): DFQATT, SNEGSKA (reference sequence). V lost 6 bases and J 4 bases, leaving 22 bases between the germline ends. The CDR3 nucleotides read TGCAGTGCCGCCAACTCGCTCGGGGATAAGTACAATGAGCAGTTCTTC. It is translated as CSAANSLGDKYNEQFF.

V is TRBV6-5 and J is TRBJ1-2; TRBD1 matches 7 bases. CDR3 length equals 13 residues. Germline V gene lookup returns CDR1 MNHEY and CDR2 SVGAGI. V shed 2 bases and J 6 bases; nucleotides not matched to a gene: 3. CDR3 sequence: CASSYDRVNGYTF. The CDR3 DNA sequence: TGTGCCAGCAGTTACGACAGGGTGAATGGCTACACCTTC.

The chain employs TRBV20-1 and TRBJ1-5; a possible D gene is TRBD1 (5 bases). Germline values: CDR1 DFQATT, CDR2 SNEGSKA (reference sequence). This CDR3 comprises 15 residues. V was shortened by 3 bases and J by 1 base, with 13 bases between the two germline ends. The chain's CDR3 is CSASDAGTSNQPQHF. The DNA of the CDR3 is TGCAGTGCTAGTGATGCAGGGACGAGCAATCAGCCCCAGCATTTT.

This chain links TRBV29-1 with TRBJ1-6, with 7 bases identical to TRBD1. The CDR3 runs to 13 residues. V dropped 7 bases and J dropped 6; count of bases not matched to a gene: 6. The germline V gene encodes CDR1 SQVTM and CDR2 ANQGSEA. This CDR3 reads CSARWDSNSPLHF. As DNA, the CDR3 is TGCAGCGCCCGATGGGACAGTAATTCACCCCTCCACTTT. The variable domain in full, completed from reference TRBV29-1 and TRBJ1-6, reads SAVISQKPSRDICQRGTSLTIQCQVDSQVTMMFWYRQQPGQSLTLIATANQGSEATYESGFVIDKFPISRPNLTFSTLTVSNMSPEDSSIYLCSARWDSNSPLHFGNGTRLTVT.

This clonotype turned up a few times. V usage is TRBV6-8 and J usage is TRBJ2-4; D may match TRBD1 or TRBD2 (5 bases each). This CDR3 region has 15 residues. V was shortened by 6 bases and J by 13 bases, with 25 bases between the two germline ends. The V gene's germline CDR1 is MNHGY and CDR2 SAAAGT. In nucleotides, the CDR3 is TGTGCCAGCAGGTCCAGTCGGGACCTCCTGGGAGAGCAGTACTTC. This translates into CASRSSRDLLGEQYF.

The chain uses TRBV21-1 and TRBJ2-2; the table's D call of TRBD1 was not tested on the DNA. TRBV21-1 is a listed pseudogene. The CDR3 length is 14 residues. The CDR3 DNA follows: TGTGCCAGCAGCAACCCAGGGGCCACCGGGGAGCTGTTTTTT. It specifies CASSNPGATGELFF.

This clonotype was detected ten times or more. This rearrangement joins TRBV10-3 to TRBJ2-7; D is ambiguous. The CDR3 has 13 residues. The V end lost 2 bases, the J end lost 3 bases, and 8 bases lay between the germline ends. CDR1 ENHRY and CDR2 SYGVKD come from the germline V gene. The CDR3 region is CAISEIHNYEQYF. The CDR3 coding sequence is TGTGCCATCAGTGAGATTCATAACTACGAGCAGTACTTC.

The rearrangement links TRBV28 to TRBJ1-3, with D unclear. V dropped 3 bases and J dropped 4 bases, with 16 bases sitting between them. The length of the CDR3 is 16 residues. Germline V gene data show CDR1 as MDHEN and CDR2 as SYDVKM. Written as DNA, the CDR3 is TGTGCCAGCAGTTTGGTGGGGATGGTAGGAGGAAACACCATATATTTT. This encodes CASSLVGMVGGNTIYF. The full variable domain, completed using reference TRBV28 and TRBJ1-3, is DVKVTQSSRYLVKRTGEKVFLECVQDMDHENMFWYRQDPGLGLRLIYFSYDVKMKEKGDIPEGYSVSREKKERFSLILESASTNQTSMYLCASSLVGMVGGNTIYFGEGSWLTVV.